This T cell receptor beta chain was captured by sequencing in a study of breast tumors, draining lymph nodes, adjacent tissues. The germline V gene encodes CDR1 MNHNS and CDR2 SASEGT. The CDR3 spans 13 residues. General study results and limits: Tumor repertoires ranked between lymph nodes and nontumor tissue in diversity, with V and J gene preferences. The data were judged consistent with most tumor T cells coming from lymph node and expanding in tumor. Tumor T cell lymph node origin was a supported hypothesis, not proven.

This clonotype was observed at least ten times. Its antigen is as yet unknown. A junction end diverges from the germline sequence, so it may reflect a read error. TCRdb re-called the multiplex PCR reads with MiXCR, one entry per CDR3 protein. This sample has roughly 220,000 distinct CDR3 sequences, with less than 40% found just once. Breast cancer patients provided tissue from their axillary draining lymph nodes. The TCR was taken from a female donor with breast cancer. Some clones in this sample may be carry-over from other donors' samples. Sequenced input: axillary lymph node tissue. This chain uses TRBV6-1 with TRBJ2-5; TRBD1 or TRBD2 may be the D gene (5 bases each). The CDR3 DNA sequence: TGTGCCAGCAGTGAAGACAGGCTATCGAGGGCGTTATTC. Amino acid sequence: CASSEDRLSRALF.